This T cell receptor (beta chain) was observed in a study of T cells after yellow fever vaccination. General study points: Though weaker, the secondary response peaked faster, on day 5 versus 15. Most clones from primary vaccination were detected again post-booster (about 95% CD4, more than 85% CD8).

Germline CDR1 and CDR2: SGHTA and FQGNSA. The CDR3 loop spans 13 amino acids. V was clipped by 0 bases and J by 5 bases, with 5 bases between them. Via MiXCR, TCRdb re-called the 5' RACE reads, giving one row per CDR3 protein. The sample contains 300,000 to 400,000 distinct CDR3 sequences, about 11% of which appear only once. This clonotype occurred a few times. What it recognizes is unknown. The genes are TRBV7-2 and TRBJ1-5; D is ambiguous. The sample was CD4+ T cells sorted from PBMCs, taken 45 days after the yellow fever booster vaccination. This TCR was sampled from a young man who received the YFV17D yellow fever vaccine. This chain's CDR3 is CASSLARDQPQHF. DNA for the CDR3: TGTGCCAGCAGCTTAGCGAGGGATCAGCCCCAGCATTTT.